These T cell receptor beta chains were read from a single sample in a study of CD8 T cells in ankylosing spondylitis. From the 5' RACE reads, TCRdb called clonotypes with MiXCR, one entry per CDR3 protein. The table lists approximately 300,000 distinct CDR3 sequences, approximately 8.2% of them singletons. The sample taken for sequencing was blood, either unsorted or a sorted T cell fraction (not recorded which). These receptors were obtained from a male donor with ankylosing spondylitis. CDR3s include the opening cysteine and the closing phenylalanine or tryptophan. Fields, in order: clone size, V gene, J gene, D gene, CDR3 protein, CDR3 DNA. The D gene is left open where the match is weak. For some rows the clone size is stated as once, few or many, or as a class when expanded; others skip it.

-	TRBV29-1	TRBJ1-1	-	CSVKDRMNTEAFF	TGCAGCGTCAAGGACAGAATGAACACTGAAGCTTTCTTT
many	TRBV15	TRBJ2-1	-	CAAGRANYNEQFF	TGTGCCGCAGGGCGGGCCAACTACAATGAGCAGTTCTTC
-	TRBV6-1	TRBJ2-7	TRBD1	CASTAGGLSYEQYF	TGTGCCAGCACCGCAGGGGGTCTCTCCTACGAGCAGTACTTC
few	TRBV5-1	TRBJ2-5	-	CASSFSPGIQETQYF	TGCGCCAGCAGCTTTAGTCCCGGGATCCAAGAGACCCAGTACTTC
once	TRBV7-6	TRBJ2-7	TRBD1	CASSLGTGTYEQYF	TGTGCCAGCAGCCTCGGGACAGGCACCTACGAGCAGTACTTC
many	TRBV7-2	TRBJ2-3	TRBD2	CASSPRTSGATDTQYF	TGTGCCAGCAGCCCTCGGACTAGCGGGGCCACAGATACGCAGTATTTT
-	TRBV5-1	TRBJ2-7	-	CASSPPDYSYEQYF	TGCGCCAGCAGCCCCCCCGACTACTCCTACGAGCAGTACTTC
-	TRBV6-2/TRBV6-3	TRBJ2-3	-	CASSYSTESTDTQYF	TGTGCCAGCAGTTATTCGACAGAGAGCACAGATACGCAGTATTTT
few	TRBV3-1	TRBJ2-1	TRBD2	CASSQELAGVLYNEQFF	TGTGCCAGCAGCCAAGAATTAGCGGGAGTTCTCTACAATGAGCAGTTCTTC
few	TRBV23-1	TRBJ2-1	TRBD2	CASSQIGLAGGRNNEQFF	TGCGCCAGCAGTCAAATCGGACTAGCGGGAGGGCGTAACAATGAGCAGTTCTTC
few	TRBV12-3/TRBV12-4	TRBJ2-7	-	CASSLASKGEQYF	TGTGCCAGCAGTTTAGCCTCTAAGGGGGAGCAGTACTTC
few	TRBV7-3	TRBJ2-3	-	CASSPQASFSQISTDTQYF	TGTGCCAGCAGCCCCCAGGCTAGCTTTTCCCAAATTAGCACAGATACGCAGTATTTT
-	TRBV11-3	TRBJ2-7	TRBD2	CASSLVSGTSGGDEQYF	TGTGCCAGCAGCTTAGTGTCCGGGACTAGCGGAGGAGACGAGCAGTACTTC
many	TRBV7-8	TRBJ2-5	-	CASSLGGFESQGVETQYF	TGTGCCAGCAGCTTAGGCGGTTTCGAGTCCCAGGGTGTGGAGACCCAGTACTTC
many	TRBV20-1	TRBJ2-3	-	CSARTGRDTQYF	TGCAGTGCTAGGACTGGGAGAGATACGCAGTATTTT
few	TRBV7-2	TRBJ2-2	TRBD2	CASSLVPGTSGSGELFF	TGTGCCAGCAGCTTGGTACCAGGGACTAGCGGGAGCGGGGAGCTGTTTTTT
few	TRBV29-1	TRBJ1-1	-	CSAQLRNTEAFF	TGCAGCGCACAACTCAGGAACACTGAAGCTTTCTTT
few	TRBV27	TRBJ2-3	-	CASSLGWGRSPDTQYF	TGTGCCAGCAGTTTGGGGTGGGGGCGCAGCCCAGATACGCAGTATTTT
few	TRBV2	TRBJ2-7	TRBD1	CASKRTGGSYEQYF	TGTGCCAGTAAACGGACAGGGGGCTCCTACGAGCAGTACTTC
-	TRBV5-1	TRBJ2-7	TRBD2	CASSLDPGLASYEQYF	TGCGCCAGCAGCTTGGACCCGGGACTAGCATCCTACGAGCAGTACTTC
few	TRBV14	TRBJ2-7	TRBD2	CASSPLGLAGGRDEQYF	TGTGCCAGCAGCCCCTTGGGGCTAGCGGGAGGTCGAGACGAGCAGTACTTC
-	TRBV9	TRBJ2-2	-	CASSVEGNTGELFF	TGTGCCAGCAGCGTAGAAGGGAACACCGGGGAGCTGTTTTTT
few	TRBV2	TRBJ2-2	TRBD1	CASSPDRGLSGELFF	TGTGCCAGCAGCCCAGACAGGGGGCTCTCCGGGGAGCTGTTTTTT
few	TRBV20-1	TRBJ1-5	TRBD1	CSAAGDRPNQPQHF	TGCAGTGCGGCCGGGGACAGGCCTAATCAGCCCCAGCATTTT
few	TRBV5-1	TRBJ1-2	-	CASSLGAGPGYGYTF	TGCGCCAGCAGCTTGGGCGCAGGGCCGGGCTATGGCTACACCTTC
-	TRBV9	TRBJ1-2	-	CASSGYGVRYGYTF	TGTGCCAGCAGCGGATACGGGGTTCGCTATGGCTACACCTTC
-	TRBV4-3	TRBJ2-1	-	CASSQSGAGEQFF	TGCGCCAGCAGCCAATCAGGGGCCGGTGAGCAGTTCTTC
few	TRBV15	TRBJ2-2	-	CATSRDRQYTGELFF	TGTGCCACCAGCAGAGATCGGCAGTACACCGGGGAGCTGTTTTTT
-	TRBV12-3/TRBV12-4	TRBJ1-1	-	CASSSWMNTEAFF	TGTGCCAGCAGCTCCTGGATGAACACTGAAGCTTTCTTT
few	TRBV7-9	TRBJ1-4	-	CASSPDSPEKLFF	TGTGCCAGCAGCCCGGACAGCCCAGAAAAACTGTTTTTT
many	TRBV29-1	TRBJ2-7	-	CSVEVGGGAYEQYF	TGCAGCGTTGAGGTGGGGGGAGGAGCTTACGAGCAGTACTTC
-	TRBV12-3/TRBV12-4	TRBJ1-2	-	CASISPLYGYTF	TGTGCCAGCATCTCACCCCTCTATGGCTACACCTTC
-	TRBV25-1	TRBJ2-5	-	CASSPRHPLGETQYF	TGTGCCAGCTCACCCCGACATCCCCTTGGTGAGACCCAGTACTTC
many	TRBV5-1	TRBJ2-1	TRBD2	CASSLGGGDYNEQFF	TGCGCCAGCAGCTTGGGCGGGGGGGACTACAATGAGCAGTTCTTC
few	TRBV6-1	TRBJ2-7	-	CASRLHLSSYEQYF	TGTGCCAGCAGACTTCATTTAAGCTCCTACGAGCAGTACTTC
few	TRBV5-1	TRBJ2-5	TRBD1	CASSFTGALVQETQYF	TGCGCCAGCAGCTTTACAGGGGCCCTTGTACAAGAGACCCAGTACTTC
-	TRBV27	TRBJ1-5	-	CASRLVVNSNQPQHF	TGTGCCAGCAGATTAGTAGTGAATAGCAATCAGCCCCAGCATTTT
many	TRBV27	TRBJ2-3	TRBD2	CASSPPTSGGGGDTQYF	TGTGCCAGCAGTCCGCCCACTAGCGGAGGGGGGGGAGATACGCAGTATTTT
-	TRBV6-2/TRBV6-3	TRBJ1-1	-	CASIPPGASTEAFF	TGTGCCAGCATCCCGCCGGGGGCGTCCACTGAAGCTTTCTTT
few	TRBV3-1	TRBJ1-1	-	CASSQADRSTHIMNTEAFF	TGTGCCAGCAGCCAAGCCGACAGGAGTACACACATAATGAACACTGAAGCTTTCTTT
many	TRBV5-1	TRBJ1-1	-	CASSFSGVTEAFF	TGCGCCAGCAGCTTCTCAGGGGTTACTGAAGCTTTCTTT
-	TRBV7-2	TRBJ2-7	TRBD2	CASSPQTSSYEQYF	TGTGCCAGCAGCCCCCAGACTAGCAGCTACGAGCAGTACTTC
-	TRBV29-1	TRBJ2-5	-	CSVAAQETQYF	TGCAGCGTGGCAGCGCAAGAGACCCAGTACTTC
-	TRBV4-1	TRBJ2-5	TRBD2	CASSPLAGVETQYF	TGCGCCAGCAGCCCACTAGCGGGAGTAGAGACCCAGTACTTC
-	TRBV7-9	TRBJ2-2	-	CASIPGELFF	TGTGCCAGCATCCCCGGGGAGCTGTTTTTT
-	TRBV12-3/TRBV12-4	TRBJ2-7	TRBD2	CASSPLVSGGPGQYF	TGTGCCAGCAGTCCCCTGGTTAGCGGGGGCCCAGGGCAGTACTTC
-	TRBV7-9	TRBJ2-2	-	CASSSLLGDANTGELFF	TGTGCCAGCAGTTCCCTGCTTGGCGACGCGAACACCGGGGAGCTGTTTTTT
many	TRBV29-1	TRBJ1-6	TRBD1	CSVKTGFDNSPLHF	TGCAGCGTAAAGACAGGGTTTGATAATTCACCCCTCCACTTT
-	TRBV6-2/TRBV6-3	TRBJ2-1	-	CASSYPQGSSYNEQFF	TGTGCCAGCAGTTACCCCCAGGGCAGCTCCTACAATGAGCAGTTCTTC
few	TRBV29-1	TRBJ2-5	TRBD2	CSVGLAATQYF	TGCAGCGTGGGACTAGCGGCTACCCAGTACTTC
-	TRBV5-1	TRBJ2-7	TRBD1	CASSLDGTALYEQYF	TGCGCCAGCAGCTTGGATGGGACAGCTCTCTACGAGCAGTACTTC